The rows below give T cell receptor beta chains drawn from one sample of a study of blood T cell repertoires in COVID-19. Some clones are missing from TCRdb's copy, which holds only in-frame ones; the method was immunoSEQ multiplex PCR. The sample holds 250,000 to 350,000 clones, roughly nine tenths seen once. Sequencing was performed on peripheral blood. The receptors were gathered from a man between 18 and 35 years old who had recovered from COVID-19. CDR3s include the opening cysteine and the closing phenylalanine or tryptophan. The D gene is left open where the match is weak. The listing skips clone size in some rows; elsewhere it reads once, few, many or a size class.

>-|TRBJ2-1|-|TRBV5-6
CASSFGGGSPYNEQFF
TGTGCCAGCAGCTTCGGGGGAGGTTCCCCTTACAATGAGCAGTTCTTC
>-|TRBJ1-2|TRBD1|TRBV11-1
CASSSGTANYGYTF
TGTGCCAGCAGCTCCGGGACAGCGAACTATGGCTACACCTTC
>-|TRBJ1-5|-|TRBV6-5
CASRDSLNQPQHF
TGTGCCAGCAGGGACAGCTTAAATCAGCCCCAGCATTTT
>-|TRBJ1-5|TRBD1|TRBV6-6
CASRTGGPNNQPQHF
TGTGCCAGCAGGACAGGGGGGCCAAACAATCAGCCCCAGCATTTT
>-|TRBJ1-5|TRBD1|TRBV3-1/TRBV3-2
CASSQDRGRQPQHF
TGTGCCAGCAGCCAAGATAGGGGGCGACAGCCCCAGCATTTT
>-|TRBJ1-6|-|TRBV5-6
CASSLTAPGHGISPLHF
TGTGCCAGCAGCTTGACAGCTCCGGGTCACGGGATTTCACCCCTCCACTTT
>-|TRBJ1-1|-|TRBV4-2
CASSQGGSSTEAFF
TGTGCCAGCAGCCAAGGTGGGAGTTCCACTGAAGCTTTCTTT
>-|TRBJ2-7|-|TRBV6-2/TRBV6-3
CASSYSAQIFYEQYF
TGTGCCAGCAGTTACTCGGCACAGATATTCTACGAGCAGTACTTC
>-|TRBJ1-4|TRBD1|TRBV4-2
CASSQDLGQGAGEKLFF
TGTGCCAGCAGCCAAGATCTTGGGCAGGGGGCGGGTGAAAAACTGTTTTTT
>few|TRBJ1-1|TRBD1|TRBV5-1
CASRLGQGNTEAFF
TGCGCCAGCAGACTCGGACAGGGGAACACTGAAGCTTTCTTT
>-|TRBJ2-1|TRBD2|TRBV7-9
CASSLREGPPNEQFF
TGTGCCAGCAGCTTAAGGGAGGGGCCGCCCAATGAGCAGTTCTTC
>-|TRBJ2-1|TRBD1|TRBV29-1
CSVLGQGIWSSYNEQFF
TGCAGCGTCCTGGGACAGGGGATATGGAGCTCCTACAATGAGCAGTTCTTC
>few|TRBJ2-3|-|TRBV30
CAWSLAGTQYF
TGTGCCTGGAGTTTGGCGGGTACGCAGTATTTT
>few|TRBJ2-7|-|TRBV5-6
CASSLVGSGYSYEQYF
TGTGCCAGCAGCTTGGTCGGTAGCGGTTACTCCTACGAGCAGTACTTC
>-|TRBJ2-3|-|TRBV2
CASRVPGGFDTQYF
TGTGCCAGCAGAGTCCCGGGGGGCTTCGATACGCAGTATTTT
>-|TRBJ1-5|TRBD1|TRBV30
CAWSPTGMQPQHF
TGTGCCTGGAGCCCGACAGGGATGCAGCCCCAGCATTTT
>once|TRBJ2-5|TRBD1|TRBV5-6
CASNIRTGWLETQYF
TGTGCCAGCAACATAAGGACAGGGTGGTTGGAGACCCAGTACTTC
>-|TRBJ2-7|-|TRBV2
CASNGGYEQYF
TGTGCCAGCAACGGAGGTTACGAGCAGTACTTC
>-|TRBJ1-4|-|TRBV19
CASARQSTNEKLFF
TGTGCCAGTGCCCGACAGAGTACTAATGAAAAACTGTTTTTT
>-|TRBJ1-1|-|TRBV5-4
CASSSAGLNTEAFF
TGTGCCAGCAGTTCCGCGGGTCTGAACACTGAAGCTTTCTTT
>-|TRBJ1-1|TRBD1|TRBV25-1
CASSGDRNTEAFF
TGTGCCAGCAGTGGGGACAGAAACACTGAAGCTTTCTTT
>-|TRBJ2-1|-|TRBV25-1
CASSEYVRNEQFF
TGTGCCAGCAGTGAATACGTGAGAAATGAGCAGTTCTTC
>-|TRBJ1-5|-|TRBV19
CASNPDSSNQPQHF
TGTGCCAGTAACCCGGACAGTAGCAATCAGCCCCAGCATTTT
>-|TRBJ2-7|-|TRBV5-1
CASSLSDSPYEQYF
TGCGCCAGCAGCTTGAGTGACAGCCCCTACGAGCAGTACTTC
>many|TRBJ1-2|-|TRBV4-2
CASSPPGVDSAGGGYTF
TGTGCCAGCAGCCCCCCCGGAGTAGACTCCGCGGGGGGGGGCTACACCTTC
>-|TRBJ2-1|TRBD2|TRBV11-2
CASSLAVAGLNEQFF
TGTGCCAGCAGCTTAGCGGTAGCGGGGCTCAATGAGCAGTTCTTC
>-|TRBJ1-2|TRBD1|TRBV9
CASSPGLGTEGGYTF
TGTGCCAGCAGCCCCGGTTTAGGGACAGAGGGGGGCTACACCTTC
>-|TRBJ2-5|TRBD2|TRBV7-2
CASSPQRGPETQYF
TGTGCCAGCAGCCCCCAGCGGGGGCCAGAGACCCAGTACTTC
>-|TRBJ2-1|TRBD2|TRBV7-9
CASSSTSGSQNEQFF
TGTGCCAGCAGCTCCACTAGCGGGAGTCAGAATGAGCAGTTCTTC
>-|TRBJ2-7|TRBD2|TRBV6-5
CASRKLAGGEEQYF
TGTGCCAGCAGAAAACTAGCGGGAGGGGAAGAGCAGTACTTC
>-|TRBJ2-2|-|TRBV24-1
CATSDADRNTGELFF
TGTGCCACCAGTGATGCGGACAGAAACACCGGGGAGCTGTTTTTT
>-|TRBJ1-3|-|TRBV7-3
CASSTDIGNTIYF
TGTGCCAGCAGCACGGACATCGGAAACACCATATATTTT
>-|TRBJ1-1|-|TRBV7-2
CASSLQENTEAFF
TGTGCCAGCAGCTTACAGGAGAACACTGAAGCTTTCTTT
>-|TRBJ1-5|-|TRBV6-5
CASSWTFNSNQPQHF
TGTGCCAGCAGCTGGACTTTCAATAGCAATCAGCCCCAGCATTTT
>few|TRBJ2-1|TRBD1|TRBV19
CASSMGTGGLSNEQFF
TGTGCCAGTAGTATGGGGACAGGGGGCCTGAGCAATGAGCAGTTCTTC
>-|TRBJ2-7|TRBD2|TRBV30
CAWTPSGVYEQYF
TGTGCCTGGACCCCTAGCGGAGTATACGAGCAGTACTTC
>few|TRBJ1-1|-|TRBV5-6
CASSSRFEAFF
TGTGCCAGCAGCTCGCGGTTTGAAGCTTTCTTT
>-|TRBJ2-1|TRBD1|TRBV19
CASNINRDRDNEQFF
TGTGCCAGTAACATTAACCGGGACAGAGACAATGAGCAGTTCTTC
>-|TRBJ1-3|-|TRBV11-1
CASTADRDLNTIYF
TGTGCCAGCACCGCAGACCGGGACTTAAACACCATATATTTT